The 20 T cell receptor beta chains below come from one sample, sequenced in a study of blood T cell repertoires in COVID-19. The repertoire was sequenced with immunoSEQ multiplex PCR; TCRdb's copy has only in-frame clones and lacks some. The repertoire includes approximately 190,000 clones, approximately 79% of them detected once, and about 15% sits in the top ten. The material sequenced was peripheral blood. Receptors were obtained from a man between 25 and 39 years old with active or convalescent COVID-19.

V is TRBV5-4 and J is TRBJ2-1; 11 bases are shared with TRBD2. V gave up 4 bases and J gave up 3 bases; unmatched junction bases: 3. CDR1 is SGHNT, CDR2 YYREEE, per germline (reference sequence). This CDR3 spans 15 amino acids. CDR3 DNA: TGTGCCAGCAGCCCGGGGACTAGCGGCTACAATGAGCAGTTCTTC. Translation: CASSPGTSGYNEQFF. Together with reference TRBV5-4 and TRBJ2-1, the CDR3 gives the full variable domain: ETGVTQSPTHLIKTRGQQVTLRCSSQSGHNTVSWYQQALGQGPQFIFQYYREEENGRGNFPPRFSGLQFPNYSSELNVNALELDDSALYLCASSPGTSGYNEQFFGPGTRLTVL.

This clone was observed a handful of times. This chain links TRBV7-8 with TRBJ1-4; a possible D gene is TRBD1 (6 bases). The CDR3 spans 15 residues. Germline V CDR1 and CDR2: SGHVS, FQNEAQ. Between the trimmed V and J ends, which lost 5 bases and 8 bases, there was a span of 18 bases. In DNA form, the CDR3 reads TGTGCCAGCAGCACGCAACAGGGCGGGTTAGAAAAACTGTTTTTT. Its protein is CASSTQQGGLEKLFF. Together with reference TRBV7-8 and TRBJ1-4, the CDR3 gives the full variable domain: GAGVSQSPRYKVAKRGQDVALRCDPISGHVSLFWYQQALGQGPEFLTYFQNEAQLDKSGLPSDRFFAERPEGSVSTLKIQRTQQEDSAVYLCASSTQQGGLEKLFFGSGTQLSVL.

V is TRBV25-1 and J is TRBJ2-5; 7 bases are shared with TRBD1. There are 18 residues in the CDR3. Trimming took 2 bases from V and 3 from J; bases not matched to a gene: 15. Per germline, CDR1 MGHDK and CDR2 SYGVNS. CDR3 protein: CASSEPRTGPGVKETQYF. CDR3 coding DNA: TGTGCCAGCAGTGAACCCCGGACAGGTCCAGGGGTAAAAGAGACCCAGTACTTC.

The chain links TRBV9 to TRBJ2-6, with a weak D call TRBD2 (5 bases). V lost 2 bases and J lost 8, with 8 bases in between. CDR3 length: 13 amino acids. Germline lookup yields CDR1 SGDLS and CDR2 YYNGEE. The CDR3 DNA reads as TGTGCCAGCAGCGTGGGGAGCTCCAACGTCCTGACTTTC. It codes for CASSVGSSNVLTF.

V gene TRBV2 combines with J gene TRBJ1-2; TRBD1 matches at 11 bases. Germline CDR1 SNHLY, CDR2 FYNNEI. Losses at the gene ends were 5 bases for V and 4 bases for J; bases not matched to a gene: 9. This CDR3 contains 16 residues. CDR3 sequence: CASSLDRGQRLYGYTF. The CDR3 DNA follows: TGTGCCAGCAGTTTGGACAGGGGGCAAAGGCTCTATGGCTACACCTTC.

The rearrangement joins TRBV6-5 to TRBJ1-6, with TRBD1 matching 8 bases. With V trimmed by 9 bases and J by 7 bases, 11 bases remained unmatched. The CDR3 spans 15 residues. In germline, CDR1 is MNHEY, CDR2 SVGAGI. CDR3 sequence (DNA): TGTGCCAGTAAATTCAGGACAGGGCAAAATTCACCCCTCCACTTT. Amino acids: CASKFRTGQNSPLHF.

The chain links TRBV6-4 to TRBJ1-2, with TRBD1 as a possible D gene (6 bases). This CDR3 spans 13 amino acids. V lost 2 bases, J lost 10 bases, and 14 bases lay in between. Germline lookup yields CDR1 MRHNA and CDR2 SNTAGT. CDR3 amino acids: CASSDHEQGAYTF. In DNA, the CDR3 is TGTGCCAGCAGTGACCATGAACAGGGCGCCTACACCTTC.

This clone was counted a single time. The chain has TRBV19 and TRBJ1-6, with TRBD1 as a possible D gene (5 bases). The CDR3 has 16 amino acids. Germline-derived CDR1 and CDR2 are LNHDA and SQIVND (reference sequence). The ends were cut back, 7 bases at V and 7 bases at J, with 20 bases in the middle. CDR3 amino acids: CASTAGGRGWNSPLHF. The DNA for the CDR3 is TGTGCCAGTACCGCTGGGGGGAGGGGTTGGAATTCACCCCTCCACTTT.

J is TRBJ2-5 and V is TRBV6-2 or TRBV6-3; TRBD2 might be the D (6 bases). Deletions cut 2 bases from V and 1 base from J, with 14 bases between. Looked up from germline, CDR1 is MNHEY and CDR2 is SVGEGT. This CDR3 has 16 amino acids. The DNA for the CDR3 is TGTGCCAGCAGTTACAGCTGGGCGGGACCCCAAGAGACCCAGTACTTC. Its protein product is CASSYSWAGPQETQYF.

In this sample, this clone turned up a few times. The V gene is TRBV24-1, the J gene TRBJ2-7; 7 positions agree with TRBD1. The CDR3 spans 13 residues. Germline CDR1 is KGHDR and CDR2 is SFDVKD. The V segment lost 11 bases and the J segment 0 bases; nucleotides outside the gene matches: 6. CDR3 amino acids: CAISGGSSYEQYF. For the CDR3, the DNA is TGTGCCATCTCAGGGGGAAGCTCCTACGAGCAGTACTTC.

The chain is built from TRBV9 and TRBJ2-7, with a possible D match to TRBD2 (6 bases). CDR3 size: 16 residues. Germline lookup yields CDR1 SGDLS and CDR2 YYNGEE. V was pared by 0 bases and J by 6 bases, with 19 bases between. CDR3 coding DNA: TGTGCCAGCAGCGTAGGGGGACTCAATTCGGGGCTCGAGCAGTACTTC. It codes for CASSVGGLNSGLEQYF.

This chain joins TRBV6-2 or TRBV6-3 and TRBJ1-5, with D maybe TRBD1 (5 bases). From germline, CDR1 is MNHEY and CDR2 SVGEGT. The CDR3 is 13 amino acids. With 2 bases removed from V and 9 bases from J, the gap between germline ends came to 11 bases. The CDR3 sequence: CASSYTERGPQHF. The CDR3 DNA follows: TGTGCCAGCAGTTACACTGAAAGGGGGCCCCAGCATTTT.

This sequence joins TRBV18 and TRBJ2-1; 9 nucleotides agree with TRBD1. The germline V gene has CDR1 KGHSH and CDR2 LQKENI. Trimming at V came to 5 bases and at J to 2 bases, leaving 7 bases not matched to a gene. The CDR3 is 16 amino acids. The CDR3 reads CASSSSRDRAYNEQFF. The CDR3 region has the DNA TGTGCCAGCTCATCAAGCCGGGACAGGGCCTACAATGAGCAGTTCTTC.

The chain joins TRBV7-2 to TRBJ2-7; tentative D call: TRBD1 (6 bases). This CDR3 is 17 amino acids long. The V end lost 1 base, the J end lost 0 bases, and 16 bases lay between the germline ends. Germline V gene sequence: CDR1 SGHTA, CDR2 FQGNSA. The CDR3 DNA reads as TGTGCCAGCAGCTTAGGATTCAGGGGCCAAAGCTCCTACGAGCAGTACGTC. Translating gives CASSLGFRGQSSYEQYV.

The CDR3 sequence: CASTLSREGHEQFF. In nucleotides, the CDR3 is TGTGCCAGCACACTCTCCAGGGAAGGTCATGAGCAGTTCTTC. The V and J genes are TRBV7-9 and TRBJ2-1; possibly TRBD1 for D (5 bases). Germline assignment: CDR1 SEHNR and CDR2 FQNEAQ (reference sequence). V shed 7 bases and J shed 8 bases, with 18 bases lying between them. This CDR3 contains 14 residues.

The V gene is TRBV2, the J gene TRBJ1-1, with D possibly TRBD1 on 6 matching bases. The CDR3 has 14 amino acids. V shed 2 bases and J shed 4 bases, with 11 bases lying between them. Germline CDR1 is SNHLY and CDR2 is FYNNEI. DNA for the CDR3: TGTGCCAGCAGTGAAAGAGGGGGTTCCACTGAAGCTTTCTTT. This gives the protein CASSERGGSTEAFF.

This chain uses TRBV30 with TRBJ1-1; no definite D call. The CDR3 loop spans 11 amino acids. CDR1 is GTSNPN, CDR2 SVGIG, per germline (reference sequence). CDR3 coding DNA: TGTTCGGCAGGCCAGAACACTGAAGCTTTCTTT. It codes for CSAGQNTEAFF.

The DNA for the CDR3 is TGTGCCAGCAGTAGCGTCAGCGGGGGCTACAATGAGCAGTTCTTC. This sequence encodes CASSSVSGGYNEQFF. This sequence joins TRBV7-2 and TRBJ2-1, with 8 bases that match TRBD2. This CDR3 region has 15 residues. Germline CDR1 and CDR2: SGHTA and FQGNSA. V lost 6 bases, J lost 3 bases, and 7 bases stayed unmatched. The whole variable domain, filled in from reference TRBV7-2 and TRBJ2-1, reads GAGVSQSPSNKVTEKGKDVELRCDPISGHTALYWYRQSLGQGLEFLIYFQGNSAPDKSGLPSDRFSAERTGGSVSTLTIQRTQQEDSAVYLCASSSVSGGYNEQFFGPGTRLTVL.

This sequence joins TRBV9 and TRBJ2-1; possibly TRBD2 for D (5 bases). The V gene's germline CDR1 is SGDLS and CDR2 YYNGEE. Between the trimmed V and J ends, which lost 1 base and 10 bases, there was a span of 12 bases. The CDR3 sequence is 13 residues long. The CDR3 protein is CASSVSLAREQFF. The DNA for the CDR3 is TGTGCCAGCAGCGTAAGCCTAGCACGAGAGCAGTTCTTC.

The chain has TRBV7-2 and TRBJ2-2; TRBD2 agrees at 14 bases. V lost 3 bases to trimming and J lost 5 bases; unmatched junction nucleotides: 8. Germline CDR1 reads SGHTA; CDR2 reads FQGNSA. This CDR3 has 18 residues. The CDR3: CASSFLPGTSGRTGELFF. CDR3 in DNA: TGTGCCAGCAGCTTCCTCCCCGGGACTAGCGGGAGAACCGGGGAGCTGTTTTTT. The whole variable domain, remainder taken from reference TRBV7-2 and TRBJ2-2, is GAGVSQSPSNKVTEKGKDVELRCDPISGHTALYWYRQSLGQGLEFLIYFQGNSAPDKSGLPSDRFSAERTGGSVSTLTIQRTQQEDSAVYLCASSFLPGTSGRTGELFFGEGSRLTVL.